This is a list of T cell receptor beta chains from one sample in a study of T cell repertoires in cytomegalovirus infection. TCRdb re-called the reads through MiXCR, storing one row per CDR3 protein. The sample has 380,000 or so distinct CDR3 sequences; roughly a third are singletons. No antigens are known for them. The sequences come from cultured PBMCs, collected from culture after CMV antigen stimulation. All receptors derive from a human donor in good health (CMV status not recorded). Some clones in this sample may be carry-over from other donors' samples. Both conserved end residues are part of each CDR3. The D gene is left open where the match is weak. The size of a clone is reported for some rows only, either as once, few or many, or as a class for expanded clones.

TRBV27	TRBJ2-3	13	NA	NA	TGTGCCAGCAGTTGGGACTCCACAGATACGCAGTATTTT	CASSWDSTDTQYF
TRBV6-8	TRBJ2-1	15	NA	NA	TGTGCCAGCAGTTTGGCCCCGGGACGGTACAATGAGCAGTTCTTC	CASSLAPGRYNEQFF
TRBV12-5	TRBJ2-1	15	TRBD2	once	TGTGCTAGTGGTCCCCATGGGGGGGTGTACAATGAGCAGTTCTTC	CASGPHGGVYNEQFF
TRBV6-2/TRBV6-3	TRBJ2-1	14	NA	NA	TGTGCCAGCAGGGACCTGGGGAGCTACAATGAGCAGTTCTTC	CASRDLGSYNEQFF
TRBV12-3/TRBV12-4	TRBJ1-5	15	NA	few	TGTGCCAGCAGTTTCTCGGGCCAGGGTACTCAGCCCCAGCATTTT	CASSFSGQGTQPQHF
TRBV7-2	TRBJ2-3	18	TRBD2	NA	TGTGCCAGCAGCTTAAACGGGGGGTCTAGCGGGAGTGCAGATACGCAGTATTTT	CASSLNGGSSGSADTQYF
TRBV15	TRBJ2-1	13	NA	few	TGTGCCACCGGGAGGACACCATACAATGAGCAGTTCTTC	CATGRTPYNEQFF
TRBV7-9	TRBJ2-1	15	TRBD1	NA	TGTGCCAGCAGCCCACAGGGGGCCCCTTACGATGAGCAGTTCTTC	CASSPQGAPYDEQFF
TRBV12-3/TRBV12-4	TRBJ2-2	15	TRBD2	NA	TGTGCCAGCAGTTTATTCGGGAGGGCCTCCGGGGAGCTGTTTTTT	CASSLFGRASGELFF
TRBV28	TRBJ2-7	12	NA	NA	TGTGCCAGCAGTTCTACAGGGCGCGAGCAGTACTTC	CASSSTGREQYF
TRBV25-1	TRBJ2-7	13	TRBD1	once	TGTGCCAGCAGTCCCTACAGGGGCTACGAGCAGTACTTC	CASSPYRGYEQYF
TRBV5-1	TRBJ2-7	14	NA	NA	TGCGCCAGCTGCCCTTCGGGCAGGACCTACGAGCAGTACTTC	CASCPSGRTYEQYF
TRBV7-3	TRBJ1-1	17	TRBD1	NA	TGTGCCAGCAGCCGGGACAGGGGGCGAACGATGAACACTGAAGCTTTCTTT	CASSRDRGRTMNTEAFF
TRBV5-4	TRBJ2-3	12	NA	NA	TGTGCCAGCAGCTTGGCTCAGGATACGCAGTATTTT	CASSLAQDTQYF
TRBV7-2	TRBJ1-5	14	NA	NA	TGTGCCAGCCGGGGGCTTCATAGCAATCAGCCCCAGCATTTT	CASRGLHSNQPQHF
TRBV6-5	TRBJ2-1	15	NA	few	TGTGCCAGCAGAAACCCTGGGGGATTCTACAATGAGCAGTTCTTC	CASRNPGGFYNEQFF
TRBV29-1	TRBJ1-2	14	NA	NA	TGCAGCGTTGAAGGGACAGCCCATAGCTATGGCTACACCTTC	CSVEGTAHSYGYTF
TRBV6-2/TRBV6-3	TRBJ2-1	15	NA	NA	TGTGCCAGCAGTTATGATGCGGCGTCCTACAATGAGCAGTTCTTC	CASSYDAASYNEQFF
TRBV20-1	TRBJ2-2	15	TRBD2	NA	TGCAGTGCTTTGTTGACTAGCGGGATTTCCGGGGAGCTGTTTTTT	CSALLTSGISGELFF
TRBV6-5	TRBJ2-3	16	TRBD2	NA	TGTGCCAGCAGGAAGGACGGGAGGGCCGGGACAGATACGCAGTATTTT	CASRKDGRAGTDTQYF
TRBV25-1	TRBJ2-1	15	NA	NA	TGTGCCAGCAGTGAAGGGACCCACTCCTACAATGAGCAGTTCTTC	CASSEGTHSYNEQFF
TRBV5-8	TRBJ1-2	16	NA	NA	TGTGCCAGCAGCTTGGCCTCGGGTCTAAAGGACTATGGCTACACCTTC	CASSLASGLKDYGYTF
TRBV5-1	TRBJ1-4	16	NA	NA	TGCGCCAGCAGCCTCCTGACAGGCGGGATTAATGAAAAACTGTTTTTT	CASSLLTGGINEKLFF
TRBV4-3	TRBJ1-2	18	NA	NA	TGCGCCAGCAGCCAGGGATCCGGGACACCGACTCCAACCTATGGCTACACCTTC	CASSQGSGTPTPTYGYTF
TRBV7-6	TRBJ1-2	16	NA	NA	TGTGCCAGCAGCTTAGCGGTCGGGGATTCTAACTATGGCTACACCTTC	CASSLAVGDSNYGYTF
TRBV28	TRBJ2-7	16	NA	NA	TGTGCCAGCAGTTTAGGCGGACATGGACTAAGGGACGAGCAGTACTTC	CASSLGGHGLRDEQYF
TRBV19	TRBJ2-1	13	NA	NA	TGTGCCAGTAGTGTTGGGACCGACAATGAGCAGTTCTTC	CASSVGTDNEQFF
TRBV4-1	TRBJ1-2	16	NA	NA	TGCGCCAGCACCTTCAACCCGGGGAAAAAGAACTATGGCTACACCTTC	CASTFNPGKKNYGYTF
TRBV11-2	TRBJ2-5	14	NA	few	TGTGCCAGCAGCCCTAGTTCGGGGAGGGAGACCCAGTACTTC	CASSPSSGRETQYF
TRBV19	TRBJ2-1	15	NA	NA	TGTGCCAGTAGTATTAGGTGGGAGAGCTACAATGAGCAGTTCTTC	CASSIRWESYNEQFF
TRBV6-2/TRBV6-3	TRBJ1-5	15	NA	few	TGTGCCAGCAGTTACTTTTCTCAAGTCGGTCAGCCCCAGCATTTT	CASSYFSQVGQPQHF
TRBV7-2	TRBJ1-1	14	NA	many	TGTGCCAGCAGCTTAGCGCGCGCGAGGGCTGAAGCTTTCTTT	CASSLARARAEAFF
TRBV12-3/TRBV12-4	TRBJ2-3	16	NA	few	TGTGCCAGCAGTTTCGGGGCGGGGGCTAGCACAGATACGCAGTATTTT	CASSFGAGASTDTQYF
TRBV5-1	TRBJ2-1	17	NA	once	TGCGCCAGCAGCCAGACGACTATCGGAAAACCTTACAATGAGCAGTTCTTC	CASSQTTIGKPYNEQFF
TRBV18	TRBJ2-5	14	TRBD1	once	TGTGCCACTAATACGGACAGGAGACAAGAGACCCAGTACTTC	CATNTDRRQETQYF
TRBV5-1	TRBJ2-3	14	NA	few	TGCGCCAGCAGCTTGGGGGCGAAGACAGATACGCAGTATTTT	CASSLGAKTDTQYF
TRBV7-6	TRBJ2-1	15	TRBD2	NA	TGTGCCAGCAGCTTTCGGGGGGGGAAGTCGAATGAGCAGTTCTTC	CASSFRGGKSNEQFF
TRBV7-4	TRBJ1-5	12	NA	NA	TGTGCCAGCAGCGTAGTCAATCAGCCCCAGCATTTT	CASSVVNQPQHF
TRBV2	TRBJ2-5	17	NA	few	TGTGCCAGCAGTGAAGTGGGAGGGAGGGGGCGCGGCGAGACCCAGTACTTC	CASSEVGGRGRGETQYF
TRBV6-5	TRBJ2-3	13	NA	NA	TGTGCCAGCAGTTACTCTTCGCCTGATACGCAGTATTTT	CASSYSSPDTQYF
TRBV4-2	TRBJ2-1	15	TRBD2	NA	TGTGCCAGCAGCCAAGAGTCAGCGGGATACAATGAGCAGTTCTTC	CASSQESAGYNEQFF
TRBV6-5	TRBJ2-7	13	NA	few	TGTGCCAGCAGTTACCTAGCGACCTACGAGCAGTACTTC	CASSYLATYEQYF
TRBV6-1	TRBJ1-5	13	TRBD1	NA	TGTGCCACCTTTGGACAGGCAAATCAGCCCCAGCATTTT	CATFGQANQPQHF
TRBV7-2	TRBJ2-3	12	TRBD2	few	TGTGCCAGCAGCCCTAGCGGAATGACGCAGTATTTT	CASSPSGMTQYF
TRBV19	TRBJ2-6	17	TRBD1	few	TGTGCCAGTGGACCAGGACAGGGTCAGTCTGGGGCCAACGTCCTGACTTTC	CASGPGQGQSGANVLTF
TRBV28	TRBJ2-2	15	TRBD2	NA	TGTGCCAGTCAACTAGCGCCTTCGGGCACCGGGGAGCTGTTTTTT	CASQLAPSGTGELFF
TRBV15	TRBJ1-4	15	TRBD1	NA	TGTGCCACCAGCCGAGCGGGACAGGGAGGTGAAAAACTGTTTTTT	CATSRAGQGGEKLFF
TRBV12-3/TRBV12-4	TRBJ1-5	15	TRBD1	few	TGTGCCAGCAGATCGGACAGGGGTTCAAGTCAGCCCCAGCATTTT	CASRSDRGSSQPQHF
TRBV4-3	TRBJ1-2	15	NA	NA	TGCGCCAGCAGCCAAGAATCGGACAGTTACTATGGCTACACCTTC	CASSQESDSYYGYTF
TRBV20-1	TRBJ2-1	13	TRBD2	NA	TGCAGTCAAATGGGACTAGTTTACAATGAGCAGTTCTTC	CSQMGLVYNEQFF
TRBV6-2/TRBV6-3	TRBJ2-7	15	NA	NA	TGTGCCAGCAGACGAGTCTATCCGGGAAAATACGAGCAGTACTTC	CASRRVYPGKYEQYF
TRBV4-2	TRBJ1-6	15	TRBD1	few	TGTGCCAGCAGTCGAACAGGGGAAGGTAATTCACCCCTCCACTTT	CASSRTGEGNSPLHF
TRBV29-1	TRBJ1-5	14	TRBD1	NA	TGCAGCGTTGCCGGGACAGGGACAAATCAGCCCCAGCATTTT	CSVAGTGTNQPQHF
TRBV19	TRBJ1-1	15	NA	NA	TGTGCCAGTACCCCGAGGCGGGCAGCTAACACTGAAGCTTTCTTT	CASTPRRAANTEAFF
TRBV7-9	TRBJ2-7	14	TRBD1	few	TGTGCCAGCGACGGACAGGGGACTTCCTACGAGCAGTACTTC	CASDGQGTSYEQYF
TRBV18	TRBJ2-1	15	TRBD2	NA	TGTGCCAGCTCACCAGACGCGGGAGGGCCACATGAGCAGTTCTTC	CASSPDAGGPHEQFF
TRBV7-2	TRBJ2-7	14	NA	few	TGTGCCAGCAGCTTAGTAGGGTTCAATTACGAGCAGTACTTC	CASSLVGFNYEQYF
TRBV6-1	TRBJ1-1	14	TRBD1	few	TGTGCCAGCACCCCTCCAGGGGGGAACACTGAAGCTTTCTTT	CASTPPGGNTEAFF
TRBV19	TRBJ2-5	14	TRBD1	NA	TGTGCCAGTAGTCCCCCGGGACAGGGAGAGACCCAGTACTTC	CASSPPGQGETQYF
TRBV7-6	TRBJ1-1	13	NA	many	TGTGCCAGCAGCTTCTACCTGAACACTGAAGCTTTCTTT	CASSFYLNTEAFF